These T cell receptor beta chains were read from a single sample in a study of STAT5B mutations in CD4+ large granular lymphocyte leukemia. Profiling relied on immunoSEQ multiplex PCR, and the TCRdb table lists in-frame clones only, not all of them. The sample has nearly 45,000 clones, 80% to 90% seen once. The specimen sequenced was CD4+ T cells from blood buffy coats. The receptors originated from a human donor in good health. Each CDR3 is given without its conserved first and last residue. Fields, in order: J gene, V gene, CDR3 length, CDR3 protein.

J: TRBJ2-7
V: TRBV10-3
length: 10
CDR3: AIDNGGGEQY

J: TRBJ2-3
V: TRBV21-1
length: 13
CDR3: ASSILAGDTDTQY

J: TRBJ2-7
V: TRBV18
length: 14
CDR3: ASSPKIGTKSSEQY

J: TRBJ2-7
V: TRBV7-9
length: 13
CDR3: ASTLGPQQGYEQY

J: TRBJ2-7
V: TRBV11-3
length: 13
CDR3: ASSLESTSGHEQY

J: TRBJ1-5
V: TRBV7-2
length: 12
CDR3: ASSLDGRTQPQH

J: TRBJ2-7
V: TRBV4-1
length: 12
CDR3: ASSQDWTGNEQY

J: TRBJ1-1
V: TRBV21-1
length: 14
CDR3: ASSKGRGVVDTEAF

J: TRBJ1-4
V: TRBV30
length: 12
CDR3: AWSAGTGFEKLF

J: TRBJ1-1
V: TRBV7-9
length: 12
CDR3: ASSLMGENTEAF

J: TRBJ1-1
V: TRBV6-5
length: 9
CDR3: ASRGSGTDD

J: TRBJ1-4
V: TRBV10-1
length: 9
CDR3: ASRTLGKLF

J: TRBJ2-5
V: TRBV5-1
length: 14
CDR3: ATKRSGTVTQETQY

J: TRBJ2-7
V: TRBV18
length: 13
CDR3: ASSPPGGPAYEQY

J: TRBJ2-1
V: TRBV7-8
length: 13
CDR3: ASSLLAGVSNEQF

J: TRBJ1-4
V: TRBV5-1
length: 13
CDR3: ASRRGGTTNEKLF

J: TRBJ2-3
V: TRBV20-1
length: 9
CDR3: SATVADTQY

J: TRBJ2-1
V: TRBV6-1
length: 13
CDR3: ASSDMAGLYNEQF

J: TRBJ2-7
V: TRBV27
length: 17
CDR3: ASSFRFKGLAGVSYEQY

J: TRBJ1-1
V: TRBV28
length: 12
CDR3: ASSLSRGDTEAF

J: TRBJ2-5
V: TRBV12-5
length: 14
CDR3: ASGLVSLAGQETQY

J: TRBJ2-3
V: TRBV7-9
length: 9
CDR3: ASSVTDTQY

J: TRBJ2-1
V: TRBV10-2
length: 14
CDR3: ASKGLAGASYNEQF

J: TRBJ2-5
V: TRBV9
length: 15
CDR3: ASSVGEAGGLRETQY

J: TRBJ2-1
V: TRBV27
length: 13
CDR3: ASSFAGGGYNEQF

J: TRBJ2-5
V: TRBV7-8
length: 9
CDR3: ASSLQETQY

J: TRBJ1-6
V: TRBV4-3
length: 13
CDR3: ASSLARVGNSPLH

J: TRBJ2-2
V: TRBV19
length: 12
CDR3: ASSLAGPSGELF

J: TRBJ2-3
V: TRBV28
length: 13
CDR3: ASSFRQGARDTQY

J: TRBJ2-5
V: TRBV6-1
length: 10
CDR3: ASRGGQETQY

J: TRBJ2-2
V: TRBV5-1
length: 13
CDR3: ASSLFSENTGELF

J: TRBJ2-1
V: TRBV18
length: 13
CDR3: ASSGTSGSPHEQF

J: TRBJ1-6
V: TRBV9
length: 12
CDR3: ASSVRTGGSPLH